The 11 T cell receptor beta chains presented below share a single source sample, sequenced in a study of metastatic and nonmetastatic thyroid tumors. With MiXCR, TCRdb reprocessed the PCR reads. The repertoire has fewer than 25,000 clones, roughly 27% of them found once; the top ten carry 3.3%. No patient had received any treatment before thyroid surgery. The specimen was blood. These TCRs come from a male donor with papillary thyroid cancer or a benign thyroid nodule (not recorded which). Some clones in this sample may be carry-over from other donors' samples.

This clone was observed at least ten times. The same CDR3 also results from other DNA sequences found in this sample. This chain connects TRBV19 to TRBJ1-1, with D possibly being TRBD1 (5 bases). This CDR3 region has 15 residues. Trimming stripped 4 bases from V and 4 bases from J, with 16 bases between. From germline, CDR1 is LNHDA and CDR2 SQIVND (reference sequence). In nucleotides, the CDR3 is TGTGCCAGTAGTACCCCCAAGAGGGGCGGCACTGAAGCTTTCTTT. It yields the protein CASSTPKRGGTEAFF.

Comments on this clone: The junction shows a germline mismatch at one end, possibly a read error. The CDR3 DNA follows: TGCGCCAGCGGCTTATACAGGGGAGCCGATCAGTACTTC. This codes for CASGLYRGADQYF. The chain employs TRBV5-1 and TRBJ2-7; the match to TRBD1 covers 7 bases. CDR3 size: 13 residues. Germline loops: CDR1 SGHRS, CDR2 YFSETQ.

V is TRBV7-2 and J is TRBJ2-7; 7 bases fit TRBD1. Looked up from germline, CDR1 is SGHTA and CDR2 is FQGNSA. V lost 1 base, J lost 6 bases, and 6 bases stayed unmatched. This CDR3 comprises 14 residues. The CDR3: CASSLGQGEGEQYF. CDR3 nucleotides: TGTGCCAGCAGCTTAGGGCAGGGGGAAGGCGAGCAGTACTTC.

The sample holds a few counts of this clone. The V gene is TRBV15, the J gene TRBJ2-1; the D call may be TRBD1 or TRBD2 (5 bases each). The CDR3 runs to 14 residues. The germline CDR1 and CDR2 sequences are LNHNV and YYDKDF (reference sequence). V lost 2 bases, J lost 6 bases, and 11 bases lay in between. The CDR3 loop is CATSRRDPFNEQFF. CDR3 sequence (DNA): TGTGCCACCAGCAGACGGGACCCCTTCAATGAGCAGTTCTTC.

This clone occurred many times. V usage is TRBV7-2 and J usage is TRBJ2-3; possible D gene TRBD1, 5 bases. The V gene's germline CDR1 is SGHTA and CDR2 FQGNSA. Trimming took off 7 bases at V and 7 bases at J, with 12 bases between the two ends. CDR3 length: 12 amino acids. The CDR3 DNA is TGTGCCAGCACCCAGACAGAGAATACGCAGTATTTT. Translation: CASTQTENTQYF.

The chain joins TRBV27 to TRBJ2-7, with 9 bases identical to TRBD1. From germline, CDR1 is MNHEY and CDR2 SMNVEV (reference sequence). The CDR3 loop spans 15 amino acids. The V gene end was trimmed by 2 bases and the J gene end by 0 bases; junction bases not matched to a gene: 2. CDR3 bases: TGTGCCAGCAGTTTAGGGACAGGGAGCTCCTACGAGCAGTACTTC. The encoded protein is CASSLGTGSSYEQYF.

The rearrangement uses TRBV6-1 and TRBJ1-6; possible D gene TRBD1, 5 bases. The V end was cut by 7 bases, the J end by 9 bases, with 19 bases between. The CDR3 covers 15 residues. CDR1 and CDR2 (germline): MNHNS, SASEGT. The CDR3 nucleotides are TGTGCCAGCAAAAGAACCGACCTCGGGACTTCACCCCTCCACTTT. It translates to CASKRTDLGTSPLHF.

The J gene is TRBJ2-4, the V gene TRBV20-1, with 11 bases fitting TRBD1. Germline assignment: CDR1 DFQATT and CDR2 SNEGSKA (reference sequence). V was clipped by 6 bases and J by 5 bases; unmatched bases: 6. The CDR3 has 14 residues. The CDR3: CSARTGGRENIQYF. DNA of the CDR3: TGCAGTGCACGGACAGGGGGCCGGGAAAACATTCAGTACTTC.

This sequence joins TRBV20-1 and TRBJ2-7; 8 bases align to TRBD2. This CDR3 region has 15 residues. V gave up 6 bases and J gave up 1 base; unmatched junction bases: 11. Germline CDR1 DFQATT, CDR2 SNEGSKA (reference sequence). Written as DNA, the CDR3 is TGCAGTGCGAGGAGGGCGGGGGGCTTTTCCTACGAGCAGTACTTC. Its translation: CSARRAGGFSYEQYF.

This chain connects TRBV20-1 to TRBJ1-5; D unresolved. CDR3 length: 13 amino acids. Deletions cut 3 bases from V and 3 bases from J, with 9 bases between. Germline assignment: CDR1 DFQATT and CDR2 SNEGSKA (reference sequence). This CDR3 reads CSASEWANQPQHF. DNA for the CDR3: TGCAGTGCTAGCGAGTGGGCCAATCAGCCCCAGCATTTT.

CDR3 in DNA: TGCAGTGCCGCTACAGGGAAGGTCTACGAGCAGTACTTC. Residues: CSAATGKVYEQYF. The chain couples TRBV20-1 to TRBJ2-7; tentative D call: TRBD1 (6 bases). With 6 bases removed from V and 3 bases from J, the gap between germline ends came to 15 bases. Germline V gives CDR1 DFQATT, CDR2 SNEGSKA (reference sequence). This CDR3 has 13 residues.